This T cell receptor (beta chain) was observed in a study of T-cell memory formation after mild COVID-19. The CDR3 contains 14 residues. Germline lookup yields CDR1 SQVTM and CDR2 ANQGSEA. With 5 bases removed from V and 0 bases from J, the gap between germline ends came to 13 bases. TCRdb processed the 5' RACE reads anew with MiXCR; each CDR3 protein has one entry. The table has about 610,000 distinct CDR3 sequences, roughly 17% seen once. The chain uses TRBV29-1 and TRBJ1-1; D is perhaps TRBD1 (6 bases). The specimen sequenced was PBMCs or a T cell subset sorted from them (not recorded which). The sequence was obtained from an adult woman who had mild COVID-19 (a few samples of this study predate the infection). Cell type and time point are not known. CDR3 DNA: TGCAGCGTTCATACGGGACACCTGAACACTGAAGCTTTCTTT. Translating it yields CSVHTGHLNTEAFF.